The present TCR beta chain was sequenced within a study of shared clonotypes between healthy human individuals. Across the whole study: Donors were a couple of women and a few men aged 18 to 49.

Genomic DNA for unsorted samples, which was extracted with the QIAamp DNA Blood Mini kit, came from 99 million or so PBMCs. Among the unsorted PBMC samples, replicate PCRs used roughly 300 ng DNA, 25,000 to 30,000 T cell genomes. Original processing methods: For the immunoSEQ data, sequences were junction-only without quality scores, so filtering differed. Repertoires were generated with immunoSEQ multiplex PCR, while TCRdb's copy carries only in-frame clones and drops some. V and J calls and clone size are given by that table; D and trimming were obtained from the DNA. The sample shows around 430,000 clones, around 79% of them seen only once. This CDR3 has 13 amino acids. The V gene's germline CDR1 is SEHNR and CDR2 FQNEAQ (reference sequence). The junction had 3 bases not matched to a gene; V was cut back by 5 bases and J by 3 bases.

Material for sequencing was PBMCs. This receptor was identified in a woman between 40 and 55 years old in good health. Some clones in this sample may be carry-over from other donors' samples. The chain links TRBV7-9 to TRBJ1-2, with 7 positions matching TRBD1. The CDR3 DNA follows: TGTGCCAGCAGCCTCGGGACAGACTATGGCTACACCTTC. Protein product: CASSLGTDYGYTF. The variable domain in full, completed from reference TRBV7-9 and TRBJ1-2, reads DTGVSQNPRHKITKRGQNVTFRCDPISEHNRLYWYRQTLGQGPEFLTYFQNEAQLEKSRLLSDRFSAERPKGSFSTLEIQRTEQGDSAMYLCASSLGTDYGYTFGSGTRLTVV.